Listed below are T cell receptor beta chains from one sample, sequenced in a study of T cells after yellow fever vaccination. TCRdb used MiXCR to reprocess the 5' RACE reads, holding one entry per CDR3 protein. The sample records hundreds of thousands of distinct CDR3 sequences, about 8.7% being singletons. The sequences come from PBMCs, collected on the day of the first yellow fever vaccination. Receptors were obtained from a man aged 18 to 29 who received the YFV17D yellow fever vaccine. CDR3s include the opening cysteine and the closing phenylalanine or tryptophan. D genes are given only for firm matches. The size of a clone is reported for some rows only, either as once, few or many, or as a class for expanded clones.

clone size | J gene | V gene | D gene | CDR3 protein | CDR3 DNA
few | TRBJ1-2 | TRBV6-4 | TRBD1 | CASSPGTGKGYGYTF | TGTGCCAGCAGCCCCGGGACAGGGAAGGGGTATGGCTACACCTTC
few | TRBJ2-1 | TRBV7-2 | TRBD1 | CASDRQGGNEQFF | TGTGCCAGCGATAGACAGGGGGGCAATGAGCAGTTCTTC
many | TRBJ1-5 | TRBV6-5 | - | CASSYSIAQLNQPQHF | TGTGCCAGCAGTTACTCGATAGCACAGCTCAATCAGCCCCAGCATTTT
- | TRBJ1-2 | TRBV5-1 | - | CASSPEGRGGYTF | TGCGCCAGCAGCCCTGAGGGGCGAGGGGGCTACACCTTC
few | TRBJ1-6 | TRBV25-1 | - | CASSSEGFNSPLHF | TGTGCCAGCAGCTCCGAAGGTTTTAATTCACCCCTCCACTTT
- | TRBJ1-1 | TRBV12-3/TRBV12-4 | - | CASSFMTGLSGAFF | TGTGCCAGCAGCTTTATGACAGGTCTCAGCGGGGCTTTCTTT
many | TRBJ2-7 | TRBV27 | - | CASSFGGAAYEQYF | TGTGCCAGCAGTTTCGGCGGAGCCGCCTACGAGCAGTACTTC
few | TRBJ2-3 | TRBV9 | TRBD2 | CASSVGLLAGGPTDTQYF | TGTGCCAGCAGCGTAGGCCTTCTAGCGGGGGGCCCCACAGATACGCAGTATTTT
- | TRBJ2-3 | TRBV7-3 | TRBD2 | CASSQKTSGRTDTQYF | TGTGCCAGCAGCCAGAAAACTAGCGGGAGGACAGATACGCAGTATTTT
- | TRBJ2-3 | TRBV11-2 | TRBD2 | CASSWRPRLAGGHGTDTQYF | TGTGCCAGCAGCTGGCGACCCCGACTAGCGGGGGGGCATGGCACAGATACGCAGTATTTT
- | TRBJ2-2 | TRBV4-3 | TRBD1 | CASSSPDRKLFF | TGCGCCAGCAGCTCCCCGGACAGGAAGCTGTTTTTT
- | TRBJ1-2 | TRBV28 | - | CASSPMSGGYTF | TGTGCCAGCAGCCCGATGTCAGGCGGCTACACCTTC
- | TRBJ1-1 | TRBV4-3 | - | CASSQDYGPENTEAFF | TGCGCCAGCAGCCAAGATTATGGGCCAGAGAACACTGAAGCTTTCTTT
- | TRBJ2-1 | TRBV3-1 | - | CASSQSGTPAEQFF | TGTGCCAGCAGCCAGTCCGGGACCCCAGCTGAGCAGTTCTTC
- | TRBJ2-4 | TRBV6-5 | TRBD2 | CASTAGGNIQYF | TGTGCCAGCACGGCGGGGGGAAACATTCAGTACTTC
few | TRBJ2-7 | TRBV7-9 | - | CASSLAPGQSYEQYF | TGTGCCAGCAGCTTAGCGCCAGGGCAGTCCTACGAGCAGTACTTC
few | TRBJ2-3 | TRBV5-1 | - | CASSLGPGAGLYTDTQYF | TGCGCCAGCAGCTTGGGCCCTGGGGCAGGACTCTACACAGATACGCAGTATTTT
few | TRBJ1-1 | TRBV7-2 | - | CASSFSGPRRNTEAFF | TGTGCCAGCAGCTTTTCTGGGCCCAGACGGAACACTGAAGCTTTCTTT
- | TRBJ2-1 | TRBV27 | TRBD2 | CASSWRLALFSYNEQFF | TGTGCCAGCAGTTGGAGACTAGCGTTATTCTCCTACAATGAGCAGTTCTTC
- | TRBJ2-7 | TRBV5-1 | TRBD1 | CASSLGDRGRYEQYF | TGCGCCAGCAGCTTGGGGGACAGGGGGCGGTACGAGCAGTACTTC